One sample yielded the 28 T cell receptor beta chains listed below, sequenced in a study of T cell clonality in common variable immunodeficiency. Study-level points and caveats: Fewer deletions and N-nucleotide insertions were reportedly seen in common variable immunodeficiency TCR beta sequences.

No antigens are known for them. Assay used: immunoSEQ multiplex PCR; TCRdb lists only in-frame clones, some missing. This sample has some 14,000 clones, each found more than once. Sequenced: peripheral blood mononuclear cells. The source is a human donor with common variable immunodeficiency.

CDR3 residues: CASSPFSGHQNTEAFF. The sequenced CDR3 bases are TGTGCCAGCTCACCTTTTTCCGGACACCAGAACACTGAA. This sequence joins TRBV18 and TRBJ1-1; the D gene is possibly TRBD1 (5 bases). The read ends 3 residues before the CDR3 terminus; that terminus is restored from the germline J gene. The CDR3 is 16 residues long. With 3 bases removed from V and 1 base from J, the gap between germline ends came to 15 bases. CDR1 KGHSH and CDR2 LQKENI come from the germline V gene.

This clone rates as medium-sized. The DNA ends 3 residues before the CDR3 does, and the rest of the CDR3 is filled in from the germline J gene. This chain joins TRBV20-1 and TRBJ1-2, with D perhaps matching TRBD1 (5 bases). V was cut by 1 base and J by 2 bases, with 14 bases left in between. The CDR3 is 15 amino acids. The germline V gene has CDR1 DFQATT and CDR2 SNEGSKA (reference sequence). The sequenced CDR3 bases are TGCAGTGCTAGAGTCCAGGGTCAAAAAAACTATGGC. It is translated as CSARVQGQKNYG. The entire CDR3 sequence reads CSARVQGQKNYGYTF.

This clone was seen a few times. The CDR3 spells CASTPRFSGGIQNSYEQYF. Partial CDR3 DNA: TGTGCCAGTACACCTCGTTTTAGCGGGGGAATACAAAACTCCTACGAG. The chain joins TRBV19 to TRBJ2-7, with 9 bases aligning to TRBD2. The sequenced fragment ends 3 residues before the CDR3 boundary, so the rest is inferred from the germline J gene. This CDR3 is 19 amino acids long. The germline CDR1 and CDR2 sequences are LNHDA and SQIVND (reference sequence). Unmatched junction bases numbered 19, after V lost 7 bases and J lost 0 bases.

This chain's CDR3 is CASSRVGEKLFF. The covered CDR3 bases are TGTGCCAGCAGCCGCGTAGGGGAAAAA. The chain links TRBV11-2 to TRBJ1-4; D unresolved. The CDR3 extends 3 residues past the end of the read, so its final part is completed from the germline J gene. This CDR3 spans 12 amino acids. Trimming left V 5 bases short and J 8 bases short, with 9 bases between. CDR1 and CDR2 from the germline V gene are SGHAT and FQNNGV. The variable domain in full, completed from reference TRBV11-2 and TRBJ1-4, reads EAGVAQSPRYKIIEKRQSVAFWCNPISGHATLYWYQQILGQGPKLLIQFQNNGVVDDSQLPKDRFSAERLKGVDSTLKIQPAKLEDSAVYLCASSRVGEKLFFGSGTQLSVL.

Concerning this clone: The read ends 3 residues before the CDR3 terminus; that terminus is restored from the germline J gene. This chain joins TRBV13 and TRBJ1-1; 8 nucleotides match TRBD1. The CDR3 is 16 residues long. With V trimmed by 5 bases and J by 1 base, 9 bases remained unmatched. Per the germline V gene, CDR1 is PRHDT and CDR2 is FYEKMQ (reference sequence). CDR3 DNA (partial): TGTGCCAGCAGCCTTTGGTGGGGACAGGAGAACACTGAA. Its translation: CASSLWWGQENTE. The whole CDR3 reads CASSLWWGQENTEAFF.

This clone was picked up a small number of times. CDR3 in amino acids: CASSKGAAGANVLTF. Incomplete CDR3 DNA: TGTGCCAGTAGTAAGGGGGCGGCAGGGGCCAACGTC. This chain connects TRBV19 to TRBJ2-6, with TRBD1 matching 7 bases. The read comes to an end 3 residues before the CDR3 does, leaving the germline J gene to fill in the end. Germline trimming cut 4 bases from V and 4 bases from J; bases unmatched to any gene: 4. Germline lookup yields CDR1 LNHDA and CDR2 SQIVND (reference sequence). This CDR3 is 15 amino acids long.

With regard to this clone: The CDR3 extends 3 residues past the end of the read, so its final part is completed from the germline J gene. The genes are TRBV7-2 and TRBJ2-3; D is undetermined. CDR1 is SGHTA and CDR2 is FQGNSA in the germline V gene. The CDR3 runs 15 residues. V lost 1 base and J 4 bases, leaving 12 bases between the germline ends. CDR3 bases read: TGTGCCAGCAGCTTAGGCCCTGGCAGCGCAGATACG. Amino acids: CASSLGPGSADT. The whole CDR3 region reads CASSLGPGSADTQYF. Drawing the rest from reference TRBV7-2 and TRBJ2-3, the complete variable domain is GAGVSQSPSNKVTEKGKDVELRCDPISGHTALYWYRQSLGQGLEFLIYFQGNSAPDKSGLPSDRFSAERTGGSVSTLTIQRTQQEDSAVYLCASSLGPGSADTQYFGPGTRLTVL.

In this sample, this clone is medium-sized. The read falls 3 residues short of the CDR3 end, and the missing part is taken from the germline J gene. This rearrangement joins TRBV27 to TRBJ1-1, with 8 nucleotides matching TRBD1. CDR3 size: 13 residues. In germline, CDR1 is MNHEY, CDR2 SMNVEV (reference sequence). CDR3 amino acids: CASSFLGQGEAFF. Incomplete CDR3 DNA: TGTGCCAGCAGTTTCCTCGGACAGGGAGAA.

This clone was detected a few times. The read halts 3 residues ahead of the CDR3 end, with the missing end drawn from the germline J gene. V gene TRBV7-2 combines with J gene TRBJ1-5; D possibly corresponds to TRBD1 (6 bases). The CDR3 consists of 14 residues. Trimming removed 5 bases at V and 7 bases at J, with 15 bases between. Germline V gives CDR1 SGHTA, CDR2 FQGNSA. The covered CDR3 bases are TGTGCCAGCAGCGAACAGGGTTGGGGGCAGCCC. It translates to CASSEQGWGQP. The CDR3 in full is CASSEQGWGQPQHF.

Details on this clone: The DNA ends 3 residues before the CDR3 does, and the rest of the CDR3 is filled in from the germline J gene. The V call is TRBV18, the J call TRBJ2-2; D may be TRBD1 (5 bases). The V and J ends lost 8 bases and 1 base respectively, with 17 bases between them. The CDR3 extends over 16 amino acids. Germline CDR1 KGHSH, CDR2 LQKENI. The CDR3 region is CASATGKGRNTGELFF. CDR3 DNA, as far as it was read: TGTGCCAGCGCAACCGGAAAGGGGCGGAACACCGGGGAG.

Comment on this clone: Read data end 3 residues before the CDR3 end; the end is taken from the germline J gene. The J gene is TRBJ2-3, the V gene TRBV7-6; no clear D gene. This CDR3 spans 14 amino acids. With 1 base removed from V and 5 bases from J, the gap between germline ends came to 10 bases. Germline V lookup: CDR1 SGHVS, CDR2 FNYEAQ. The DNA read from the CDR3 is TGTGCCAGCAGCTTAGTGTCGAACGGAGATACG. Its protein product is CASSLVSNGDT. The CDR3, in full, reads CASSLVSNGDTQYF.

This clone was counted only a few times. One junction end does not reproduce the germline sequence, and a read error may be involved. The CDR3 goes on 3 residues after the read ends, and that part is filled in from the germline J gene. The V and J genes are TRBV7-3 and TRBJ2-3, with D possibly TRBD1 on 6 matching bases. The germline CDR1 and CDR2 sequences are SGHTA and FQGTGA. CDR3 length: 15 residues. The covered CDR3 bases are TGTGCCAGCAGCCTAACAGGGTCCTTGACAGATACG. This sequence encodes CASSLTGSLTDT. The CDR3 in its entirety is CASSLTGSLTDTQYF.

This clone was found a few times. From the germline J gene comes the end of the CDR3, since the read stops 3 residues before it. The gene calls are TRBV18 and TRBJ2-1; 7 bases agree with TRBD2. Germline loops: CDR1 KGHSH, CDR2 LQKENI. The CDR3 length is 16 residues. V dropped 0 bases and J dropped 7; count of bases not matched to a gene: 9. CDR3 protein: CASSPPGGGAGNEQFF. CDR3 bases read: TGTGCCAGCTCACCACCGGGCGGGGGTGCCGGGAATGAG.

There are a few counts of this clone. The read halts 3 residues ahead of the CDR3 end, with the missing end drawn from the germline J gene. The chain joins TRBV7-6 to TRBJ2-5, with TRBD1 matching over 7 bases. This CDR3 is built from 14 residues. The J segment lost 5 bases and the V segment lost 2 bases, leaving 5 bases of the junction unmatched. Germline V lookup: CDR1 SGHVS, CDR2 FNYEAQ. CDR3 DNA (partial): TGTGCCAGCAGCTTAAAGGGGGCCGGGGAGACC. Its translation is CASSLKGAGET. The whole CDR3 is CASSLKGAGETQYF.

A word on this clone: The sequenced fragment ends 3 residues before the CDR3 boundary, so the rest is inferred from the germline J gene. The gene calls are TRBV30 and TRBJ1-6; no reliable D call. The CDR3 totals 14 residues. Germline V lookup: CDR1 GTSNPN, CDR2 SVGIG (reference sequence). CDR3 DNA, as far as it was read: TGTGCCTGGAGTTTACAGTCCTTCTCTACTCCC. Protein sequence: CAWSLQSFSTP. The full CDR3 sequence reads CAWSLQSFSTPLHF.

The table lists this clone with a few counts. CDR3 bases read: TGTGCCAGCAGTGAGGTGACAGGAGGCGAG. It encodes CASSEVTGGE. The complete CDR3 reads CASSEVTGGEQYF. The genes are TRBV2 and TRBJ2-7; D is possibly TRBD1 (6 bases). The sequenced fragment ends 3 residues before the CDR3 boundary, so the rest is inferred from the germline J gene. V was cut by 3 bases and J by 6 bases, with 12 bases left in between. CDR3 length: 13 residues. Germline lookup yields CDR1 SNHLY and CDR2 FYNNEI.

Notes on this clone: The read is 3 residues too short to cover the CDR3 end, so that end is filled in from the germline J gene. In the same sample, other DNA sequences code for this CDR3. V usage is TRBV7-9 and J usage is TRBJ2-2; tentative D call: TRBD2 (5 bases). The CDR3 runs to 14 residues. Germline V gene sequence: CDR1 SEHNR, CDR2 FQNEAQ (reference sequence). V was pared by 5 bases and J by 3 bases, with 10 bases between. CDR3 DNA (partial): TGTGCCAGCAGCCCTCGGGGATACACCGGGGAG. The encoded protein is CASSPRGYTGE. The entire CDR3 reads CASSPRGYTGELFF.

A word on this clone: The read comes to an end 3 residues before the CDR3 does, leaving the germline J gene to fill in the end. The chain links TRBV7-8 to TRBJ2-7, with 7 bases fitting TRBD1. The CDR3 totals 15 residues. Germline values: CDR1 SGHVS, CDR2 FQNEAQ. V was clipped by 5 bases and J by 0 bases; unmatched bases: 7. The CDR3 DNA, read in part, is TGTGCCAGCAGCGATACAGGGGTACGCTCCTACGAG. It codes for CASSDTGVRSYE. The complete CDR3 protein is CASSDTGVRSYEQYF.

Worth noting for this clone: The read is 3 residues too short to cover the CDR3 end, so that end is filled in from the germline J gene. J is TRBJ2-1 and V is TRBV18; 12 bases are a match to TRBD2. Germline CDR1 and CDR2: KGHSH and LQKENI. V trimming: 0 bases; J trimming: 7 bases; junction bases outside the gene matches: 1. The CDR3 runs 15 residues. The sequenced CDR3 bases are TGTGCCAGCTCACCACCGGGACTAGCGGGTAATGAG. Protein product: CASSPPGLAGNE. The whole CDR3 protein is CASSPPGLAGNEQFF. Using reference TRBV18 and TRBJ2-1 for the parts outside the CDR3, the full variable domain is NAGVMQNPRHLVRRRGQEARLRCSPMKGHSHVYWYRQLPEEGLKFMVYLQKENIIDESGMPKERFSAEFPKEGPSILRIQQVVRGDSAAYFCASSPPGLAGNEQFFGPGTRLTVL.

On this clone itself: The CDR3 goes on 3 residues after the read ends, and that part is filled in from the germline J gene. The chain recombines TRBV6-2 or TRBV6-3 with TRBJ1-1; 9 nucleotides agree with TRBD1. The CDR3 has 14 amino acids. Germline V lookup: CDR1 MNHEY, CDR2 SVGEGT. V lost 5 bases to trimming and J lost 5 bases; unmatched junction nucleotides: 6. The CDR3 loop reads CASSQQGAMTEAFF. CDR3 DNA, as far as it was read: TGTGCCAGCAGTCAACAGGGGGCGATGACTGAA.

Details on this clone: The observed sequence ends 3 residues before the CDR3 terminus, with the missing tail filled in from the germline J gene. In the same sample, other DNA sequences code for this CDR3. The chain recombines TRBV19 with TRBJ2-1; the match to TRBD2 covers 8 bases. Germline V lookup: CDR1 LNHDA, CDR2 SQIVND (reference sequence). CDR3 length: 16 amino acids. With 5 bases clipped from V and 4 bases from J, the junction kept 10 bases outside the gene matches. CDR3 DNA, as far as it was read: TGTGCCAGTAGTGCCTCCCCAGCGGGGGCTTACAATGAG. It yields the protein CASSASPAGAYNE. Given in full, the CDR3 is CASSASPAGAYNEQFF. Combining the CDR3 with reference TRBV19 and TRBJ2-1 gives the whole variable domain DGGITQSPKYLFRKEGQNVTLSCEQNLNHDAMYWYRQDPGQGLRLIYYSQIVNDFQKGDIAEGYSVSREKKESFPLTVTSAQKNPTAFYLCASSASPAGAYNEQFFGPGTRLTVL.

The sample holds a few counts of this clone. Read coverage stops 3 residues before the CDR3 terminus; the germline J gene supplies the remainder. V is TRBV6-1 and J is TRBJ1-6; 9 bases map to TRBD1. Germline V lookup: CDR1 MNHNS, CDR2 SASEGT. There are 16 residues in the CDR3. Trimming at V came to 2 bases and at J to 11 bases, leaving 10 bases not matched to a gene. The part of the CDR3 DNA that was read is TGTGCCAGCAGTGAAAGGGGACAGGGAGCCCCCCCACCC. Translating it yields CASSERGQGAPPP. The entire CDR3 is CASSERGQGAPPPLHF.

As for this clone: The read stops 3 residues short of the end of the CDR3; the missing end is completed from the germline J gene. The V call is TRBV20-1, the J call TRBJ2-5; D is ambiguous. Trimming removed 3 bases at V and 2 bases at J, with 7 bases between. This CDR3 region has 12 residues. Per the germline V gene, CDR1 is DFQATT and CDR2 is SNEGSKA (reference sequence). The part of the CDR3 DNA that was read is TGCAGTGCTAGCCAGGATCAAGAGACC. As protein: CSASQDQET. The CDR3 in its entirety is CSASQDQETQYF.

This clone was counted a few times. The read gets to within 3 residues of the CDR3 end, and the germline J gene fills in the rest. In the same sample, other DNA sequences code for this CDR3. This rearrangement joins TRBV2 to TRBJ2-7; D is uncertain. The length of the CDR3 is 13 residues. Looked up from germline, CDR1 is SNHLY and CDR2 is FYNNEI. Trimming removed 7 bases at V and 3 bases at J, with 13 bases between. CDR3 protein: CASTYRSNYEQYF. The sequenced part of the CDR3 DNA is TGTGCCAGCACCTACAGAAGCAACTACGAG.

This clone was seen at least ten times. The CDR3 end is not reached by the read, which stops 3 residues before it; the germline J gene fills it in. The V call is TRBV5-5, the J call TRBJ1-1; D remains ambiguous. V lost 4 bases and J 7 bases, leaving 8 bases between the germline ends. The CDR3 consists of 11 residues. Germline-derived CDR1 and CDR2 are SGHKS and YYEKEE (reference sequence). The CDR3 region is CASSLAVEAFF. The CDR3 DNA, read in part, is TGTGCCAGCAGCCTGGCCGTTGAA.

This clone was seen ten or more times. The observed sequence ends 3 residues before the CDR3 terminus, with the missing tail filled in from the germline J gene. The V and J genes are TRBV6-2 or TRBV6-3 and TRBJ2-3; a weak D match, TRBD1 (8 bases). Germline-derived CDR1 and CDR2 are MNHEY and SVGEGT. V was shortened by 8 bases and J by 2 bases, with 20 bases between the two germline ends. The length of the CDR3 is 16 residues. Partial CDR3 DNA: TGTGCCAGCGCTACAGGGGGGGGACAGATCACAGATACG. This gives the protein CASATGGGQITDT. The whole CDR3 sequence is CASATGGGQITDTQYF.

On this clone: The missing CDR3 end, 3 residues past where the read stops, is filled in from the germline J gene. The chain couples TRBV18 to TRBJ2-1; no firm D call. CDR3 length equals 13 residues. V was cut by 3 bases and J by 6 bases, with 9 bases left in between. Germline lookup yields CDR1 KGHSH and CDR2 LQKENI. CDR3 DNA (partial): TGTGCCAGCTCACCCGCTCAGCGCAATGAG. Translating it yields CASSPAQRNE. In full, the CDR3 is CASSPAQRNEQFF.

This clone was seen only a few times. The CDR3 goes on 3 residues after the read ends, and that part is filled in from the germline J gene. V usage is TRBV6-2 or TRBV6-3 and J usage is TRBJ2-1, with D tentatively TRBD1 (5 bases). V lost 5 bases, J lost 1 base, and 15 bases lay in between. The CDR3 is made up of 16 amino acids. Looked up from germline, CDR1 is MNHEY and CDR2 is SVGEGT. Here the CDR3 reads CASSPVGGASYNEQFF. CDR3 DNA, as far as it was read: TGTGCCAGCAGTCCCGTAGGTGGGGCTTCCTACAATGAG.